The following is a TCR beta chain sequence with its context. Its antigen is unknown. Several immunoSEQ plates received, in even portions, the genomic DNA of each subset. Per the original methods: ImmunoSEQ junction-only sequences lacked quality scores, so their filtering differed. The table came from immunoSEQ multiplex PCR; TCRdb's copy has only in-frame clones and leaves some out. V and J calls and clone size are as listed in that table; D and trimming were resolved from the DNA. This table has about 1.5 million clones, more than 95% appearing once. Germline V gene lookup returns CDR1 MNHNS and CDR2 SASEGT. The V end lost 6 bases, the J end lost 0 bases, and 12 bases lay between the germline ends. This CDR3 is built from 14 residues. The entry originates in a study of shared clonotypes between healthy human individuals. Study results and limitations: Sharing across four donors was highest in naive CD4 (approximately 5%) and lowest in memory CD8 (0.4%).

Sequencing was performed on naive CD4+ T cells sorted from blood. Described subset: CD45RA+ positively selected. The sequence came from a man aged 30-40 years in good health. The genes are TRBV6-1 and TRBJ2-7, with D perhaps matching TRBD1 (8 bases). The CDR3 coding sequence is TGTGCCAGCAGGAACAGGGGGGGCTCCTACGAGCAGTACTTC. Translating gives CASRNRGGSYEQYF.